Sequencing of this T cell receptor (beta chain) was carried out in a study of CD8 T cells in Susac syndrome (dated by TCRdb to the late 2010s). General notes on the study: Repertoire sequencing was used to test whether CD8+ T cell activation and differentiation in Susac syndrome was antigen driven. Clonality of the CD8+ T cell repertoire was compared between roughly 13 healthy donors, approximately 14 Susac syndrome patients and about 15 multiple sclerosis patients.

The germline V gene (reference sequence) yields SEHNR for CDR1 and FQNEAQ for CDR2. V is shortened by 3 bases, J by 2 bases, and the region joining them spans 13 bases. The CDR3 runs 16 amino acids, cysteine and phenylalanine included. Only the CDR3 portion is preserved as DNA: 48 bases, with reading frame beginning at the first base. High-throughput TCR beta sequencing profiled peripheral blood CD8+ and CD4+ T cells from healthy donors, Susac syndrome patients and multiple sclerosis patients. Treatment-naive patients with stable or active relapsing-remitting disease fulfilling revised McDonald criteria were used as multiple sclerosis controls. Bulk CD8+ and CD4+ T cells were purified magnetically by negative isolation, whereas CD8+ TEMRA cells were enriched by FACS. Blood was drawn into EDTA tubes, processed within 24 hours, and PBMCs were isolated by density gradient centrifugation. PBMCs destined for TCR sequencing were cryopreserved in liquid nitrogen and later thawed in a 37 °C water bath. The sorted or isolated CD4+, CD8+ and CD8+ TEMRA cells reached a purity of at least 90%.

RNA was extracted using the RNeasy kit, and about 0.45 to 1 ug of the RNA was reverse transcribed with random hexamers. The immunoSEQ multiplex PCR assay, covering 54 Vbeta and 13 Jbeta segments, was used to amplify TCR beta CDR3 regions. PCR amplification bias was corrected by using a synthetic template baseline for primer optimization and computational correction. As for the authors' bioinformatics: Reads were annotated to V, D and J genes according to IMGT and were analyzed with immunoSEQ Analyzer, with only productive sequences retained. Clonality was computed as one minus Shannon entropy normalized by log2 of the number of productive unique sequences. For each patient and control, public and private clones were evaluated within the 100 most prevalent clones. Clones were defined as Susac-specific when absent from the healthy and MS cohorts, from 1052 published viral clones and from other ImmuneACCESS disease sequences. Through fastp at Q25 and MiXCR, TCRdb rebuilt clones from the public reads, retaining in-frame beta chains. Identical CDR3 protein sequences are pooled into one entry, listed with their most common genes and DNA. None of the V and J calls come from the authors' own analysis; TCRdb made them. A total of 50,000 or so distinct CDR3 sequences appear in this sample, 93% of them only once. The top ten clones comprise 0.4% to 0.55% of the sample.

Results and caveats for the whole study, not just this receptor: The study acknowledged that relatively few individuals were included in the TCR sequencing and HLA analysis.

About this clonotype: The clone's antigen remains unknown. Per-base quality was not reported, and no clone a single base away is much larger than it.

This clonotype originated in a human donor with multiple sclerosis. The specimen sequenced was CD8+ T cells from PBMCs. The chain links TRBV7-9 with TRBJ2-2, and TRBD2 may be the D gene, going by 7 matching bases. This receptor carries the CDR3 CASSLGASGNTGELFF. The DNA sequence is TGTGCCAGCAGCTTGGGGGCTAGCGGAAACACCGGGGAGCTGTTTTTT. This CDR3, with the reference TRBV7-9 and TRBJ2-2 proteins standing in past its ends, gives the full variable domain DTGVSQNPRHKITKRGQNVTFRCDPISEHNRLYWYRQTLGQGPEFLTYFQNEAQLEKSRLLSDRFSAERPKGSFSTLEIQRTEQGDSAMYLCASSLGASGNTGELFFGEGSRLTVL.